These 20 T cell receptor beta chains came from one sample sequenced in a study of T cell repertoires in cytomegalovirus infection. MiXCR was run by TCRdb on the reads, yielding one entry per CDR3 protein. The sample contains about 360,000 distinct CDR3 sequences, around 18% of which appear only once. The sample consisted of PBMCs. These receptor sequences come from a human donor in good health (CMV status not recorded). Some clones in this sample may be carry-over from other donors' samples.

This clonotype was counted between two and nine times. This chain links TRBV19 with TRBJ2-2; a possible D gene is TRBD2 (5 bases). The CDR3 totals 15 residues. In germline, CDR1 is LNHDA, CDR2 SQIVND (reference sequence). The V and J ends lost 1 base and 3 bases respectively, with 9 bases between them. The CDR3 sequence is CASSIGWEHTGELFF. CDR3 DNA: TGTGCCAGTAGTATAGGCTGGGAGCACACCGGGGAGCTGTTTTTT.

This clonotype was counted ten times or more. The rearrangement links TRBV4-3 to TRBJ1-5; maybe TRBD1 (5 bases). V was cut by 4 bases and J by 3 bases, with 7 bases left in between. The CDR3 contains 13 residues. Germline lookup yields CDR1 LGHNA and CDR2 YSLEER. CDR3 DNA sequence: TGCGCCAGCAGCCTGACAGACAATCAGCCCCAGCATTTT. Encoded protein: CASSLTDNQPQHF.

This clonotype has a count of ten or more. The chain couples TRBV7-2 to TRBJ2-5, with D perhaps matching TRBD1 (6 bases). Trimming took off 3 bases at V and 5 bases at J, with 10 bases between the two ends. The CDR3 length is 13 residues. Germline CDR1 SGHTA, CDR2 FQGNSA. Here the CDR3 reads CASSLRGMETQYF. The CDR3 DNA follows: TGTGCCAGCAGCTTGAGGGGGATGGAGACCCAGTACTTC.

This clonotype was detected only a few times. The V and J genes are TRBV19 and TRBJ2-5; TRBD1 aligns across 8 bases. Germline CDR1 is LNHDA and CDR2 is SQIVND (reference sequence). This CDR3 spans 16 amino acids. V lost 3 bases to trimming and J lost 5 bases; unmatched junction nucleotides: 11. The CDR3 is CASSILNPGGAETQYF. The CDR3 DNA follows: TGTGCCAGTAGTATCCTAAATCCAGGGGGCGCGGAGACCCAGTACTTC.

This clonotype occurred a few times. The DNA for the CDR3 is TGCAGTGCTAGAGATATAGGGAAGAACACTGAAGCTTTCTTT. Amino acid sequence: CSARDIGKNTEAFF. The genes are TRBV20-1 and TRBJ1-1; the D is unclear. Germline loops: CDR1 DFQATT, CDR2 SNEGSKA (reference sequence). The ends were cut back, 0 bases at V and 1 base at J, with 9 bases in the middle. The CDR3 extends over 14 amino acids.

V is TRBV20-1 and J is TRBJ2-5; 8 nucleotides align to TRBD2. Germline V gene data show CDR1 as DFQATT and CDR2 as SNEGSKA (reference sequence). This CDR3 contains 13 residues. With V trimmed by 6 bases and J by 5 bases, 8 bases remained unmatched. The CDR3 bases are TGCAGTGCCGCTCGGGGGGGCCGTGAGACCCAGTACTTC. It translates to CSAARGGRETQYF.

A word on this clonotype: This may stem from a read error, because a much larger clone lies one nucleotide away. The CDR3 sequence: CASSPGTRDSHLHF. The CDR3 DNA follows: TGTGCCAGCAGCCCCGGGACAAGAGATTCACACCTCCACTTT. The rearrangement uses TRBV7-2 and TRBJ1-6; TRBD1 might be the D (6 bases). The CDR3 extends over 14 amino acids. Germline lookup yields CDR1 SGHTA and CDR2 FQGNSA.

This clonotype was seen many times. The V and J genes are TRBV7-2 and TRBJ2-1; no definite D call. V was shortened by 5 bases and J by 8 bases, with 10 bases between the two germline ends. This CDR3 comprises 12 residues. Germline V gene sequence: CDR1 SGHTA, CDR2 FQGNSA. CDR3 sequence: CASSNYGDEQFF. DNA of the CDR3: TGTGCCAGCAGCAACTACGGCGATGAGCAGTTCTTC.

This clonotype has a handful of counts. This chain uses TRBV29-1 with TRBJ2-7, with TRBD1 matching 9 bases. The germline V gene encodes CDR1 SQVTM and CDR2 ANQGSEA. Trimming at V came to 7 bases and at J to 0 bases, leaving 13 bases not matched to a gene. The CDR3 extends over 16 amino acids. The CDR3 is CSARVRQGGISYEQYF. The CDR3 DNA is TGCAGCGCAAGGGTGAGACAGGGGGGGATCTCCTACGAGCAGTACTTC.

This clonotype occurred many times. The rearrangement uses TRBV7-9 and TRBJ1-6, with D uncertain. The CDR3 totals 15 residues. Trimming left V 5 bases short and J 8 bases short, with 16 bases between. The germline V gene encodes CDR1 SEHNR and CDR2 FQNEAQ (reference sequence). As DNA, the CDR3 is TGTGCCAGCAGCCGAGTCCGGGAGGATGATTCACCCCTCCACTTT. It specifies CASSRVREDDSPLHF.

This clonotype has more than one count but fewer than ten. V usage is TRBV4-2 and J usage is TRBJ2-3; perhaps TRBD1 as D (6 bases). This CDR3 comprises 15 residues. The ends were cut back, 1 base at V and 6 bases at J, with 14 bases in the middle. Germline V gene data show CDR1 as LGHNA and CDR2 as YNFKEQ. CDR3 in DNA: TGTGCCAGCAGCCAAGGGCCCCCAGGGGTGGATACGCAGTATTTT. It encodes CASSQGPPGVDTQYF.

This clonotype was observed many times. The V call is TRBV7-8, the J call TRBJ2-7; no reliable D call. CDR3 length equals 13 residues. CDR1 and CDR2 (germline): SGHVS, FQNEAQ. With 1 base removed from V and 3 bases from J, the gap between germline ends came to 7 bases. CDR3 nucleotides: TGTGCCAGCAGCTTAGTAGCATTCTACGAGCAGTACTTC. Translated: CASSLVAFYEQYF.

Ten or more counts support this clonotype. The chain combines TRBV7-9 with TRBJ1-1, with 7 nucleotides matching TRBD1. Germline V CDR1 and CDR2: SEHNR, FQNEAQ (reference sequence). Trimming took 1 base from V and 8 from J; bases not matched to a gene: 4. The CDR3 spans 13 residues. CDR3 DNA: TGTGCCAGCAGCTTAGGAAGGGGGCGAGAAGCTTTCTTT. Its protein product is CASSLGRGREAFF.

This clonotype appeared a few times. V usage is TRBV19 and J usage is TRBJ1-5; no firm D call. CDR3 size: 12 residues. V was trimmed by 5 bases and J by 9 bases, leaving 11 bases between them. Germline CDR1 and CDR2: LNHDA and SQIVND (reference sequence). CDR3 sequence (DNA): TGTGCCAGTAGTGGTACTGGCCGGCCCCAGCATTTT. This codes for CASSGTGRPQHF.

J is TRBJ1-2 and V is TRBV7-9; D might be TRBD1 (5 bases). V lost 4 bases and J lost 8, with 23 bases in between. This CDR3 region has 16 residues. From germline, CDR1 is SEHNR and CDR2 FQNEAQ (reference sequence). CDR3 DNA sequence: TGTGCCAGCAGCTCCCAGGGATCCGTATCTCCTCGGGGCTACACCTTC. This encodes CASSSQGSVSPRGYTF.

J is TRBJ2-2 and V is TRBV11-2; TRBD2 aligns across 10 bases. Trimming at V came to 1 base and at J to 3 bases, leaving 8 bases not matched to a gene. In germline, CDR1 is SGHAT, CDR2 FQNNGV. The CDR3 sequence is 18 residues long. The CDR3 DNA reads as TGTGCCAGCAGCTTAGGGCTAGCGGGAGAGCCACACACCGGGGAGCTGTTTTTT. Amino acids: CASSLGLAGEPHTGELFF.

This clonotype was found many times. The chain's CDR3 is CASSERAHTEAFF. The CDR3 nucleotides are TGTGCCAGCAGTGAAAGGGCGCACACTGAAGCTTTCTTT. The chain recombines TRBV6-1 with TRBJ1-1; D gene unclear. Deletions cut 2 bases from V and 3 bases from J, with 7 bases between. The CDR3 extends over 13 amino acids. CDR1 and CDR2 (germline): MNHNS, SASEGT.

This clonotype was seen at least ten times. The V call is TRBV6-1, the J call TRBJ2-7, with 13 nucleotides matching TRBD2. Germline V gives CDR1 MNHNS, CDR2 SASEGT. Trimming took 3 bases from V and 4 from J; bases not matched to a gene: 18. This CDR3 has 20 amino acids. The CDR3 region is CASSDAPGTGRTSGGYEQYF. For the CDR3, the DNA is TGTGCCAGCAGTGACGCCCCCGGGACAGGCCGGACTAGCGGGGGTTACGAGCAGTACTTC.

This clonotype came up a few times. The chain carries TRBV2 and TRBJ2-7; 7 bases align to TRBD2. The germline V gene encodes CDR1 SNHLY and CDR2 FYNNEI. With 6 bases clipped from V and 3 bases from J, the junction kept 8 bases outside the gene matches. The CDR3 totals 14 residues. Written as DNA, the CDR3 is TGTGCCAGCAGGCCTGAGCGCGGGGGCTACGAGCAGTACTTC. Encoded protein: CASRPERGGYEQYF.

This clonotype was recorded many times. The gene calls are TRBV7-2 and TRBJ2-7, with 8 nucleotides matching TRBD1. CDR3 size: 19 residues. Looked up from germline, CDR1 is SGHTA and CDR2 is FQGNSA. The junction had 21 bases not matched to a gene; V was cut back by 5 bases and J by 3 bases. The CDR3 DNA is TGTGCCAGCAGCACACCTCGCGGACAGGGTGGGTTCCCCCTCTACGAGCAGTACTTC. This encodes CASSTPRGQGGFPLYEQYF.